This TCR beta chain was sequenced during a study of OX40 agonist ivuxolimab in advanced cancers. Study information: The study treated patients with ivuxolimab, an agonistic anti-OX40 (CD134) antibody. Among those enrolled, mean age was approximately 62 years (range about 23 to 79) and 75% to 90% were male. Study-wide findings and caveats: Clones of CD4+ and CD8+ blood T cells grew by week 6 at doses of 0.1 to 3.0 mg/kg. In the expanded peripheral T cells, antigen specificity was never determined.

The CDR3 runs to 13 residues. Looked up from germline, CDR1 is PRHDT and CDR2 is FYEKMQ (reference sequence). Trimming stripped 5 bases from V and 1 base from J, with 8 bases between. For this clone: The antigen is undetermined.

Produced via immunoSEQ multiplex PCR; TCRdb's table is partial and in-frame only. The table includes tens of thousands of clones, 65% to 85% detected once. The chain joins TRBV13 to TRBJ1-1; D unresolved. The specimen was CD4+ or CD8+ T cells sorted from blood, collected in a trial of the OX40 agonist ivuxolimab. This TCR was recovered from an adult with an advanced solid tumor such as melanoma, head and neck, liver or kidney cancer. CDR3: CASSRYGNTEAFF. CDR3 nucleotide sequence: TGTGCCAGCAGCCGATATGGGAACACTGAAGCTTTCTTT.